This T cell receptor beta chain was retrieved from a study of CXCR3-negative and CXCR3-positive naive CD8 T cells. In preparing the TRB cDNA libraries, 5' RACE with UMI labels was used. For each CDR3 protein, TCRdb gives one entry from its re-call of the 5' RACE reads, without DNA. This sample's clone table lists over 80,000 distinct CDR3 sequences. The germline gives CDR1 MGHDK, CDR2 SYGVNS. The CDR3 has 15 amino acids. The TCR sequence derives from a human donor in good health. Some clones in this sample may be carry-over from other donors' samples. V usage is TRBV25-1 and J usage is TRBJ1-1. Source material: naive CXCR3- CD8+ T cells from blood. The subset denotes: CD45RO-CCR7+CD27+CD95- naive CD8+ T cells lacking CXCR3 (TNR3-). Here the CDR3 reads CASSGAGSMNTEAFF.